Presented here are 18 T cell receptor beta chains from one specimen sequenced in a study of blood T cell repertoires in COVID-19. This table comes from immunoSEQ multiplex PCR, and its TCRdb copy is limited to in-frame clones, with some not included. This table holds 60,000 to 65,000 clones, roughly 68% found once. Sequenced: peripheral blood. The receptors were sampled from a woman at least 80 years old with acute or convalescent COVID-19.

This chain joins TRBV7-6 and TRBJ2-7, with D possibly matching TRBD2 (6 bases). Germline values: CDR1 SGHVS, CDR2 FNYEAQ. This CDR3 is 15 amino acids long. V was trimmed by 5 bases and J by 4 bases, leaving 18 bases between them. CDR3 nucleotide sequence: TGTGCCAGCAGCCCCGGGGCGGGGCGTGTTTACGAGCAGTACTTC. Its translation is CASSPGAGRVYEQYF.

V is TRBV7-8 and J is TRBJ2-1, with 10 positions matching TRBD1. With V trimmed by 4 bases and J by 0 bases, 9 bases remained unmatched. The CDR3 runs 18 residues. The germline CDR1 and CDR2 sequences are SGHVS and FQNEAQ. CDR3 DNA sequence: TGTGCCAGCAGCTCGACAGGGGGCCTAATTTTCTCCTACAATGAGCAGTTCTTC. Amino acids: CASSSTGGLIFSYNEQFF. Combining the CDR3 with reference TRBV7-8 and TRBJ2-1 gives the whole variable domain GAGVSQSPRYKVAKRGQDVALRCDPISGHVSLFWYQQALGQGPEFLTYFQNEAQLDKSGLPSDRFFAERPEGSVSTLKIQRTQQEDSAVYLCASSSTGGLIFSYNEQFFGPGTRLTVL.

The chain has TRBV6-2 or TRBV6-3 and TRBJ1-2, with D maybe TRBD1 (5 bases). The V and J ends lost 6 bases and 4 bases respectively, with 12 bases between them. The CDR3 consists of 13 residues. The germline V gene encodes CDR1 MNHEY and CDR2 SVGEGT. The CDR3 is CASSPDSTYGYTF. The CDR3 DNA sequence: TGTGCCAGCAGCCCTGACAGTACCTATGGCTACACCTTC.

The chain has TRBV5-1 and TRBJ2-5, with 10 bases lining up with TRBD2. The V and J ends lost 4 bases and 5 bases, in that order; junction bases with no gene match: 8. Looked up from germline, CDR1 is SGHRS and CDR2 is YFSETQ. The CDR3 covers 15 residues. This CDR3 is CASSSTGTSVETQYF. The CDR3 DNA follows: TGCGCCAGCAGCAGTACCGGGACTAGCGTCGAGACCCAGTACTTC.

This chain uses TRBV28 with TRBJ2-7, with D tentatively TRBD2 (5 bases). Germline CDR1 reads MDHEN; CDR2 reads SYDVKM. V was cut by 2 bases and J by 9 bases, with 20 bases left in between. The CDR3 runs to 15 residues. CDR3 nucleotides: TGTGCCAGCAGTTTAGATCGGTTATCCTACGAGGGGCAGTACTTC. This gives the protein CASSLDRLSYEGQYF.

The gene calls are TRBV3-1 (or the pseudogene TRBV3-2) and TRBJ1-5, with a possible D match to TRBD1 (6 bases). CDR3 length: 15 amino acids. Deletions cut 0 bases from V and 8 bases from J, with 14 bases between. Germline assignment: CDR1 LGHDT and CDR2 YNNKEL (reference sequence). CDR3 nucleotide sequence: TGTGCCAGCAGCCAAGAGGGTATTAGGGGGAAGCCCCAGCATTTT. Protein: CASSQEGIRGKPQHF.

This clone came up a few times. The chain links TRBV7-2 to TRBJ2-1, with 8 bases matching TRBD2. V shed 1 base and J 7 bases; nucleotides not matched to a gene: 12. The germline CDR1 and CDR2 sequences are SGHTA and FQGNSA. CDR3 length: 17 residues. CDR3 DNA sequence: TGTGCCAGCAGCTTAGTCGCGGGACTAGTTCTATCGAATGAGCAGTTCTTC. It is translated as CASSLVAGLVLSNEQFF.

This chain joins TRBV10-3 and TRBJ1-6; no clear D. Germline loops: CDR1 ENHRY, CDR2 SYGVKD. Trimming removed 5 bases from V and 10 bases from J, with 15 bases in between. The CDR3 is made up of 14 amino acids. CDR3 DNA: TGTGCCATCAGTATGGTCAGTAAAGAATCACCCCTCCACTTT. It codes for CAISMVSKESPLHF.

The CDR3 sequence: CASSLLAGADTQYF. DNA of the CDR3: TGTGCCAGCTCACTTCTAGCGGGAGCAGATACGCAGTATTTT. The V call is TRBV18, the J call TRBJ2-3, with 10 bases that match TRBD2. Trimming took 4 bases from V and 4 from J; bases not matched to a gene: 2. CDR1 and CDR2 from the germline V gene are KGHSH and LQKENI. CDR3 size: 14 residues.

The gene calls are TRBV19 and TRBJ2-5; 9 bases line up with TRBD1. CDR1 and CDR2 from the germline V gene are LNHDA and SQIVND (reference sequence). The V gene end was trimmed by 5 bases and the J gene end by 5 bases; junction bases not matched to a gene: 3. The CDR3 is 13 amino acids. The CDR3 spells CASSLGQGETQYF. The CDR3 DNA is TGTGCCAGTAGTCTAGGACAGGGGGAGACCCAGTACTTC. Filled out from reference TRBV19 and TRBJ2-5, the complete variable domain reads DGGITQSPKYLFRKEGQNVTLSCEQNLNHDAMYWYRQDPGQGLRLIYYSQIVNDFQKGDIAEGYSVSREKKESFPLTVTSAQKNPTAFYLCASSLGQGETQYFGPGTRLLVL.

The J gene is TRBJ2-5, the V gene TRBV24-1, with 11 bases aligning to TRBD2. CDR3 size: 15 residues. After removal of 2 bases from V and 2 bases from J, the junction contained 0 bases not matched to a gene. Germline CDR1 is KGHDR and CDR2 is SFDVKD. The CDR3: CATSDSSGGQETQYF. The CDR3 DNA sequence: TGTGCCACCAGTGATTCTAGCGGGGGGCAAGAGACCCAGTACTTC.

V usage is TRBV19 and J usage is TRBJ1-1; D gene uncertain. Germline V gene data show CDR1 as LNHDA and CDR2 as SQIVND (reference sequence). Trimming removed 3 bases from V and 2 bases from J, with 7 bases in between. The CDR3 totals 13 residues. CDR3 sequence (DNA): TGTGCCAGTAGTATGAACATTAACACTGAAGCTTTCTTT. As protein: CASSMNINTEAFF.

The chain is built from TRBV11-2 and TRBJ2-6, with TRBD1 identical over 10 bases. Germline CDR1 reads SGHAT; CDR2 reads FQNNGV. The length of the CDR3 is 18 residues. Trimming cost V 5 bases and J 3 bases; bases outside gene matches: 10. This chain's CDR3 is CASSPPGTGDFGANVLTF. Written as DNA, the CDR3 is TGTGCCAGCAGCCCTCCCGGGACAGGGGACTTTGGGGCCAACGTCCTGACTTTC.

The rearrangement links TRBV19 to TRBJ1-4; a weak D match, TRBD1 (6 bases). Trimming shortened V by 6 bases and J by 1 base, and 12 bases separated the two germline ends. The CDR3 totals 15 residues. CDR1 is LNHDA and CDR2 is SQIVND in the germline V gene (reference sequence). DNA for the CDR3: TGTGCCAGTAGGATCGGGACAATAACTAATGAAAAACTGTTTTTT. The encoded protein is CASRIGTITNEKLFF.

V usage is TRBV6-4 and J usage is TRBJ2-3; 8 bases align to TRBD2. V was clipped by 1 base and J by 0 bases; unmatched bases: 3. Germline CDR1 and CDR2: MRHNA and SNTAGT. This CDR3 comprises 16 residues. CDR3 coding DNA: TGTGCCAGCAGTGACTTAGCTAGCGGGAGCACAGATACGCAGTATTTT. The encoded protein is CASSDLASGSTDTQYF.

CDR3 protein: CASMGGEGGYTEAFF. The CDR3 DNA sequence: TGTGCCAGCATGGGAGGGGAGGGAGGGTACACTGAAGCTTTCTTT. This chain joins TRBV2 and TRBJ1-1, with D possibly being TRBD1 (5 bases). Germline assignment: CDR1 SNHLY and CDR2 FYNNEI. Trimming shortened V by 7 bases and J by 3 bases, and 18 bases separated the two germline ends. The CDR3 has 15 amino acids.

The J gene is TRBJ1-1, the V gene TRBV6-5; D gene uncertain. With 8 bases removed from V and 2 bases from J, the gap between germline ends came to 18 bases. This CDR3 contains 15 residues. CDR1 is MNHEY, CDR2 SVGAGI, per germline. CDR3 protein: CASGRASPVNTEAFF. The DNA for the CDR3 is TGTGCCAGCGGGCGGGCCTCCCCCGTAAACACTGAAGCTTTCTTT.

The V call is TRBV19, the J call TRBJ1-2; unclear D gene. Germline CDR1 reads LNHDA; CDR2 reads SQIVND (reference sequence). There are 13 residues in the CDR3. V was pared by 8 bases and J by 0 bases, with 10 bases between. In DNA, the CDR3 is TGTGCCAGTCATAACAGCCCTAACTATGGCTACACCTTC. It translates to CASHNSPNYGYTF. The entire variable domain, with the rest obtained from reference TRBV19 and TRBJ1-2, is as follows: DGGITQSPKYLFRKEGQNVTLSCEQNLNHDAMYWYRQDPGQGLRLIYYSQIVNDFQKGDIAEGYSVSREKKESFPLTVTSAQKNPTAFYLCASHNSPNYGYTFGSGTRLTVV.